What follows are 30 T cell receptor beta chains derived from one specimen sequenced in a study of blood T cell repertoires in COVID-19. The table came from immunoSEQ multiplex PCR; TCRdb's copy has only in-frame clones and leaves some out. The sample carries 100,000 or so clones, about 80% recorded once. Sequencing used peripheral blood. These receptors all come from a man at least 80 years old with acute or convalescent COVID-19.

The chain uses TRBV19 and TRBJ2-7, with 9 bases fitting TRBD1. CDR1 and CDR2 from the germline V gene are LNHDA and SQIVND (reference sequence). CDR3 length: 15 residues. With 4 bases clipped from V and 4 bases from J, the junction kept 8 bases outside the gene matches. CDR3 nucleotide sequence: TGTGCCAGTAGTAATCCCGGGACAGGGCTATACGAGCAGTACTTC. Translated, it gives CASSNPGTGLYEQYF.

The J gene is TRBJ2-2, the V gene TRBV15; 7 nucleotides match TRBD1. CDR1 and CDR2 from the germline V gene are LNHNV and YYDKDF (reference sequence). The CDR3 sequence is 18 residues long. With 2 bases clipped from V and 6 bases from J, the junction kept 15 bases outside the gene matches. The CDR3 sequence is CATSRKKGTALGAGELFF. The CDR3 DNA reads as TGTGCCACCAGCAGAAAAAAAGGGACAGCCTTAGGGGCCGGGGAGCTGTTTTTT. Full variable domain (outside the CDR3, taken from reference TRBV15 and TRBJ2-2): DAMVIQNPRYQVTQFGKPVTLSCSQTLNHNVMYWYQQKSSQAPKLLFHYYDKDFNNEADTPDNFQSRRPNTSFCFLDIRSPGLGDTAMYLCATSRKKGTALGAGELFFGEGSRLTVL.

V is TRBV28 and J is TRBJ1-1; 12 bases align to TRBD1. V trimming: 3 bases; J trimming: 8 bases; junction bases outside the gene matches: 13. The germline V gene has CDR1 MDHEN and CDR2 SYDVKM. The CDR3 sequence is 17 residues long. The CDR3 DNA reads as TGTGCCAGCAGTTTGGCGGGACAGGGGGCCCAGCTAATGGAAGCTTTCTTT. Protein: CASSLAGQGAQLMEAFF.

This chain joins TRBV6-5 and TRBJ2-5; a weak D match, TRBD1 (5 bases). V gave up 6 bases and J gave up 2 bases, with 13 bases separating them. This CDR3 comprises 14 residues. In germline, CDR1 is MNHEY, CDR2 SVGAGI. The CDR3 region is CASRSGPGQETQYF. The CDR3 DNA reads TGTGCCAGCAGGTCAGGGCCGGGTCAAGAGACCCAGTACTTC.

This sequence joins TRBV19 and TRBJ2-2, with a tentative D call TRBD1 (5 bases). CDR1 LNHDA and CDR2 SQIVND come from the germline V gene (reference sequence). This CDR3 has 15 amino acids. Trimming took off 3 bases at V and 8 bases at J, with 16 bases between the two ends. The CDR3, as DNA: TGTGCCAGTAGTATCGACAGAGCTCGAGGAGGGGAGCTGTTTTTT. Residues: CASSIDRARGGELFF.

In its sample, this clone was seen once. The chain uses TRBV6-5 and TRBJ1-5, with D tentatively TRBD1 (6 bases). V lost 7 bases, J lost 0 bases, and 13 bases lay in between. Germline V gene lookup returns CDR1 MNHEY and CDR2 SVGAGI. This CDR3 comprises 15 residues. The CDR3 is CASTPGQFSNQPQHF. The CDR3 DNA reads TGTGCCAGCACCCCGGGACAATTTAGCAATCAGCCCCAGCATTTT.

CDR3 sequence reads: CASSVETGGYSPLHF. The CDR3 region has the DNA TGTGCCAGCAGCGTAGAAACAGGGGGCTATTCACCCCTCCACTTT. The rearrangement links TRBV9 to TRBJ1-6; 9 bases match TRBD1. Germline trimming cut 0 bases from V and 8 bases from J; bases unmatched to any gene: 3. From germline, CDR1 is SGDLS and CDR2 YYNGEE. The CDR3 contains 15 residues.

The V and J genes are TRBV2 and TRBJ1-5, with 8 nucleotides matching TRBD1. Germline CDR1 SNHLY, CDR2 FYNNEI. J lost 1 base, V lost 6 bases, and 5 bases had no gene match. There are 15 residues in the CDR3. The CDR3 loop is CASRSTGGSNQPQHF. CDR3 DNA: TGTGCCAGCAGGTCCACAGGGGGGAGCAATCAGCCCCAGCATTTT.

CDR3 sequence (DNA): TGTGCCAGCAGCGTAGACCCGAGCTCCTACAATGAGCAGTTCTTC. Translating gives CASSVDPSSYNEQFF. The chain is built from TRBV9 and TRBJ2-1; D not resolved. Germline V CDR1 and CDR2: SGDLS, YYNGEE. Trimming took 0 bases from V and 0 from J, leaving 7 bases between them. This CDR3 spans 15 amino acids.

The sample holds one count of this clone. V gene TRBV2 combines with J gene TRBJ1-2; TRBD1 might be the D (5 bases). Germline V lookup: CDR1 SNHLY, CDR2 FYNNEI. The CDR3 is 14 amino acids. V lost 6 bases and J 7 bases, leaving 18 bases between the germline ends. The CDR3 loop reads CASSGTTGSVGYTF. CDR3 nucleotide sequence: TGTGCCAGCAGCGGAACTACAGGTTCGGTTGGCTACACCTTC.

The gene calls are TRBV5-4 and TRBJ2-5; 8 nucleotides match TRBD1. The CDR3 runs 19 residues. Germline CDR1 reads SGHNT; CDR2 reads YYREEE (reference sequence). Trimming removed 4 bases from V and 5 bases from J; junction bases left unmatched: 22. The CDR3 DNA sequence: TGTGCCAGCAGCGGCGGGACAGGAGACCCAATTGGCCCAGGGGAGACCCAGTACTTC. This sequence encodes CASSGGTGDPIGPGETQYF. The full variable domain, rest sourced from reference TRBV5-4 and TRBJ2-5, is ETGVTQSPTHLIKTRGQQVTLRCSSQSGHNTVSWYQQALGQGPQFIFQYYREEENGRGNFPPRFSGLQFPNYSSELNVNALELDDSALYLCASSGGTGDPIGPGETQYFGPGTRLLVL.

The V and J genes are TRBV7-9 and TRBJ2-7, with a weak D call TRBD1 (6 bases). Germline lookup yields CDR1 SEHNR and CDR2 FQNEAQ (reference sequence). V shed 2 bases and J shed 0 bases, with 17 bases lying between them. CDR3 size: 17 residues. This CDR3 reads CASSLSLGAQDSYEQYF. DNA for the CDR3: TGTGCCAGCAGCTTAAGTTTGGGGGCTCAAGACTCCTACGAGCAGTACTTC.

The DNA for the CDR3 is TGTGCCAGCACTATCTCCTATTCACCCCTCCACTTT. It specifies CASTISYSPLHF. The gene calls are TRBV12-3 or TRBV12-4 and TRBJ1-6; the D is unclear. The CDR3 is made up of 12 amino acids. V dropped 7 bases and J dropped 8 bases, with 9 bases sitting between them.

The chain links TRBV28 to TRBJ1-1, with 7 bases aligning to TRBD1. The ends lost 3 bases at V and 1 base at J; junction bases unmatched: 2. CDR1 and CDR2 (germline): MDHEN, SYDVKM. CDR3 length equals 14 residues. The CDR3, as DNA: TGTGCCAGCAGTTTGGCAGGGGGGAACACTGAAGCTTTCTTT. This sequence encodes CASSLAGGNTEAFF.

CDR3 protein: CSVRQGREKLFF. In nucleotides, the CDR3 is TGCAGCGTCAGACAGGGCCGGGAAAAACTGTTTTTT. The chain carries TRBV29-1 and TRBJ1-4, with 7 bases fitting TRBD1. The CDR3 consists of 12 residues. V shed 6 bases and J 8 bases; nucleotides not matched to a gene: 6. CDR1 SQVTM and CDR2 ANQGSEA come from the germline V gene.

The chain combines TRBV28 with TRBJ2-7; 8 bases line up with TRBD2. The V segment lost 6 bases and the J segment 0 bases; nucleotides outside the gene matches: 7. The length of the CDR3 is 15 residues. Germline V lookup: CDR1 MDHEN, CDR2 SYDVKM. CDR3 nucleotides: TGTGCCAGCAGAGAAGTAGCGGGGAGCTCCTACGAGCAGTACTTC. Translating it yields CASREVAGSSYEQYF.

This clone was counted only a few times. This chain uses TRBV28 with TRBJ2-1; 8 nucleotides align to TRBD2. The trim removed 4 bases at V and 8 bases at J, leaving 10 bases unmatched. CDR3 size: 15 residues. CDR1 is MDHEN, CDR2 SYDVKM, per germline. The CDR3 spells CASSSDITSGYEQFF. The CDR3 nucleotides read TGTGCCAGCAGTTCCGATATAACTAGCGGCTATGAGCAGTTCTTC.

J is TRBJ2-5 and V is TRBV28; 8 bases align to TRBD1. Germline trimming cut 6 bases from V and 1 base from J; bases unmatched to any gene: 7. The CDR3 totals 15 residues. Germline V gives CDR1 MDHEN, CDR2 SYDVKM. The CDR3 DNA is TGTGCCAGCAGGCCGTGGACAGGGCGCCAAGAGACCCAGTACTTC. Translation gives CASRPWTGRQETQYF.

In its sample, this clone was seen once. The rearrangement uses TRBV28 and TRBJ1-6; D gene ambiguous. Germline lookup yields CDR1 MDHEN and CDR2 SYDVKM. V shed 3 bases and J shed 9 bases, with 12 bases lying between them. The CDR3 has 14 residues. CDR3 nucleotide sequence: TGTGCCAGCAGTTTGTTGGGGAGGAGTTCACCCCTCCACTTT. It specifies CASSLLGRSSPLHF.

The genes are TRBV7-7 and TRBJ2-2; weak D call: TRBD1 (6 bases). Trimming removed 5 bases at V and 5 bases at J, with 9 bases between. This CDR3 spans 13 amino acids. The germline V gene encodes CDR1 SSHAT and CDR2 FNYEAQ (reference sequence). The CDR3 sequence is CASSPQGTGELFF. CDR3 bases: TGTGCCAGCAGCCCACAGGGTACCGGGGAGCTGTTTTTT.

The chain employs TRBV25-1 and TRBJ2-1, with 14 nucleotides matching TRBD2. V was clipped by 7 bases and J by 10 bases; unmatched bases: 6. Germline V gives CDR1 MGHDK, CDR2 SYGVNS. The CDR3 contains 14 residues. The CDR3 spells CASIQRTSGGEQFF. DNA of the CDR3: TGTGCCAGCATACAAAGGACTAGCGGGGGGGAGCAGTTCTTC.

The genes are TRBV27 and TRBJ1-4, with 8 bases aligning to TRBD1. CDR1 MNHEY and CDR2 SMNVEV come from the germline V gene (reference sequence). CDR3 size: 14 residues. With V trimmed by 6 bases and J by 7 bases, 7 bases remained unmatched. The CDR3 nucleotides are TGTGCCAGCAGGAGGACAGGGAGAGGTGAAAAACTGTTTTTT. This translates into CASRRTGRGEKLFF.

The rearrangement joins TRBV6-1 to TRBJ2-3; 8 bases match TRBD2. V was clipped by 5 bases and J by 2 bases; unmatched bases: 6. The CDR3 covers 15 residues. In germline, CDR1 is MNHNS, CDR2 SASEGT. The CDR3 is CASSHGGGPTDTQYF. The CDR3 coding sequence is TGTGCCAGCAGTCACGGGGGGGGACCCACAGATACGCAGTATTTT.

The V call is TRBV5-8, the J call TRBJ2-2; 9 bases agree with TRBD1. Germline lookup yields CDR1 SGHTS and CDR2 YDEGEE. The CDR3 spans 15 residues. V lost 4 bases to trimming and J lost 2 bases; unmatched junction nucleotides: 3. CDR3 in amino acids: CASSRDRVNTGELFF. CDR3 DNA: TGTGCCAGCAGCCGGGACAGGGTTAACACCGGGGAGCTGTTTTTT.

This sequence joins TRBV9 and TRBJ1-1; D is undetermined. The V gene's germline CDR1 is SGDLS and CDR2 YYNGEE. The V end lost 4 bases, the J end lost 0 bases, and 10 bases lay between the germline ends. The CDR3 contains 14 residues. CDR3 in DNA: TGTGCCAGCAGCCCCTGGACTGTGAACACTGAAGCTTTCTTT. It translates to CASSPWTVNTEAFF.

This sequence joins TRBV7-8 and TRBJ2-5; 9 bases map to TRBD1. Germline assignment: CDR1 SGHVS and CDR2 FQNEAQ. J was trimmed by 13 bases and V by 3 bases; bases with no gene match: 6. This CDR3 is 12 amino acids long. The CDR3 here is CASSLGQGQRYF. DNA of the CDR3: TGTGCCAGCAGCTTGGGACAGGGCCAACGGTACTTC.

This chain joins TRBV6-5 and TRBJ2-7; TRBD1 might be the D (7 bases). The V and J ends lost 6 bases and 2 bases respectively, with 14 bases between them. Germline V gene data show CDR1 as MNHEY and CDR2 as SVGAGI. The CDR3 has 14 residues. CDR3 loop: CASRDGGQPYEQYF. DNA of the CDR3: TGTGCCAGCAGAGACGGGGGACAGCCCTACGAGCAGTACTTC.

The chain carries TRBV15 and TRBJ1-4; 9 bases agree with TRBD1. The V gene's germline CDR1 is LNHNV and CDR2 YYDKDF (reference sequence). The trim removed 3 bases at V and 7 bases at J, leaving 3 bases unmatched. The CDR3 spans 14 residues. The CDR3 sequence is CATSRDRGVEKLFF. The CDR3, as DNA: TGTGCCACCAGCAGGGACAGGGGAGTTGAAAAACTGTTTTTT.

This clone was seen only once. CDR3 bases: TGTGCCAGCTCACCTAGCGGGGGGACGTACAATGAGCAGTTCTTC. Translating it yields CASSPSGGTYNEQFF. The chain recombines TRBV18 with TRBJ2-1, with 10 bases fitting TRBD2. CDR3 length: 15 residues. J gave up 4 bases and V 3 bases, and 3 bases lay outside the gene matches. Germline V CDR1 and CDR2: KGHSH, LQKENI.

This clone was picked up many times. The chain carries TRBV7-9 and TRBJ2-2, with 9 bases aligning to TRBD1. The CDR3 length is 16 residues. The ends lost 3 bases at V and 4 bases at J; junction bases unmatched: 6. Per germline, CDR1 SEHNR and CDR2 FQNEAQ (reference sequence). The CDR3 bases are TGTGCCAGCAGCTTCGGACAGGGGTTTAGCACCGGGGAGCTGTTTTTT. Protein: CASSFGQGFSTGELFF.